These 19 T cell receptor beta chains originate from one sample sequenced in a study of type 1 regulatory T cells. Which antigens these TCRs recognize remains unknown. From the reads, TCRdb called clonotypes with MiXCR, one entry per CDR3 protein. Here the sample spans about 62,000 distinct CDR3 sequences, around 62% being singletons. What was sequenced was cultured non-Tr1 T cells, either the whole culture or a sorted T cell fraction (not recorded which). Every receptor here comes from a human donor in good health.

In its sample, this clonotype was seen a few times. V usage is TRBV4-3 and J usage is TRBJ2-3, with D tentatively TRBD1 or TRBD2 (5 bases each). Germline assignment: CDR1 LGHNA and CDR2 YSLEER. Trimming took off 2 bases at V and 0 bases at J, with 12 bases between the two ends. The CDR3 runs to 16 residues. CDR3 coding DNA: TGCGCCAGCAGCCAATCTGGGGGATCAAGCACAGATACGCAGTATTTT. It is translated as CASSQSGGSSTDTQYF.

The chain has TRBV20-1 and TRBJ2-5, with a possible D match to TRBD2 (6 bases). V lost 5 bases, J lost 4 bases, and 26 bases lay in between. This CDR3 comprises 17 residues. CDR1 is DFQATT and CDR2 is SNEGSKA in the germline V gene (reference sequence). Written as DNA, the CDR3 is TGCAGTGCTCCCCGTATATCTTCGGGGCCCGGGAGAGAGACCCAGTACTTC. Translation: CSAPRISSGPGRETQYF.

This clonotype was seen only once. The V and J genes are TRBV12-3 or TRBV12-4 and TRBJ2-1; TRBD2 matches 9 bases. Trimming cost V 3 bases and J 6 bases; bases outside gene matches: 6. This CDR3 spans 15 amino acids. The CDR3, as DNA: TGTGCCAGCAGTTTGGAACGGCGGGAGGGCAATGAGCAGTTCTTC. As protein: CASSLERREGNEQFF.

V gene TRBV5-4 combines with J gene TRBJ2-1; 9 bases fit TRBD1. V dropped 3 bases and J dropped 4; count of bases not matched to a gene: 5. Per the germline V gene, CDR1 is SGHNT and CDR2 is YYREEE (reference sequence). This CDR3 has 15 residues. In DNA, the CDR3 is TGTGCCAGCAGCTGGGGACAGGGACCTTACAATGAGCAGTTCTTC. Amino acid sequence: CASSWGQGPYNEQFF. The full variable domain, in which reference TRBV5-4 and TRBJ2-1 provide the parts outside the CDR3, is ETGVTQSPTHLIKTRGQQVTLRCSSQSGHNTVSWYQQALGQGPQFIFQYYREEENGRGNFPPRFSGLQFPNYSSELNVNALELDDSALYLCASSWGQGPYNEQFFGPGTRLTVL.

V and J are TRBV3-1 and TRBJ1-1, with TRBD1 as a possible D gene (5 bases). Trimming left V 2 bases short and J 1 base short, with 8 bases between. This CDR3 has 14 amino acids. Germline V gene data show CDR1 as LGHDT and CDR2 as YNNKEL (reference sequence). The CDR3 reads CASSQPQGNTEAFF. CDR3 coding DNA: TGTGCCAGCAGCCAACCTCAGGGGAACACTGAAGCTTTCTTT.

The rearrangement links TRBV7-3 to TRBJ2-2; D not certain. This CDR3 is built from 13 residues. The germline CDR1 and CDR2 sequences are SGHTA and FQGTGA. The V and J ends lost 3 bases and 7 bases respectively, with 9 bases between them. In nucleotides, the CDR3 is TGTGCCAGCAGCTTCGATGCCGGCGGGGAGCTGTTTTTT. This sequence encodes CASSFDAGGELFF.

The CDR3 protein is CASSTGYEQYF. CDR3 sequence (DNA): TGTGCCAGCAGTACAGGGTACGAGCAGTACTTC. This chain joins TRBV6-1 and TRBJ2-7; tentatively, D is TRBD1 (6 bases). The V gene lost 5 bases and the J gene lost 4 bases, with 6 bases spanning the gap. The CDR3 contains 11 residues. CDR1 and CDR2 (germline): MNHNS, SASEGT.

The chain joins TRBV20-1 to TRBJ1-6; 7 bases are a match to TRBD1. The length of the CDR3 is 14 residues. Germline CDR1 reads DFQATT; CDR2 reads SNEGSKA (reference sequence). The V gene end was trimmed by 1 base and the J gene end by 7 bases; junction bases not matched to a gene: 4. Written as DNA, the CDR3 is TGCAGTGCTAGAGCCGTCAGGGGGAATTCACCCCTCCACTTT. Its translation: CSARAVRGNSPLHF.

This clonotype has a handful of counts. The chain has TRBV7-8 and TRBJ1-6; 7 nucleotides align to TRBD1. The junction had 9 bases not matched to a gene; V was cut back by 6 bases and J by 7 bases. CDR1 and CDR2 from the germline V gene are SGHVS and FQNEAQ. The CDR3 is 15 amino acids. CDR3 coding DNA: TGTGCCAGCAGAACATCGGGACAGATAAATTCACCCCTCCACTTT. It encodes CASRTSGQINSPLHF. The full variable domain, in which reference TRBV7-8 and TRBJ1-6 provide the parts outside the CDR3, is GAGVSQSPRYKVAKRGQDVALRCDPISGHVSLFWYQQALGQGPEFLTYFQNEAQLDKSGLPSDRFFAERPEGSVSTLKIQRTQQEDSAVYLCASRTSGQINSPLHFGNGTRLTVT.

This CDR3 is CASSYSRSSTYEQYF. Written as DNA, the CDR3 is TGTGCCAGCAGTTACTCGAGAAGTTCTACCTACGAGCAGTACTTC. The V gene is TRBV6-2 or TRBV6-3, the J gene TRBJ2-7, with D unresolved. The CDR3 has 15 amino acids. Germline lookup yields CDR1 MNHEY and CDR2 SVGEGT. Trimming stripped 0 bases from V and 2 bases from J, with 11 bases between.

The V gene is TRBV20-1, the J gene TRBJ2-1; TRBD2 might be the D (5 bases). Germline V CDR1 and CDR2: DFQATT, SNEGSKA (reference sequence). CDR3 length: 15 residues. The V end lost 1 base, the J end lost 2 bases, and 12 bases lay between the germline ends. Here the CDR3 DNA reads TGCAGTGCTAGAGTAAGTAGCGCGACCTACAATGAGCAGTTCTTC. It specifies CSARVSSATYNEQFF.

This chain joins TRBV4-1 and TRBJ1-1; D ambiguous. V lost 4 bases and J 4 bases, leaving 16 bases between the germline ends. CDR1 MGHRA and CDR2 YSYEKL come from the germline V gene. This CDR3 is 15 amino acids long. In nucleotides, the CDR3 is TGCGCCAGCAGCCGAGGATCGGGCAGCAGCACTGAAGCTTTCTTT. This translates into CASSRGSGSSTEAFF.

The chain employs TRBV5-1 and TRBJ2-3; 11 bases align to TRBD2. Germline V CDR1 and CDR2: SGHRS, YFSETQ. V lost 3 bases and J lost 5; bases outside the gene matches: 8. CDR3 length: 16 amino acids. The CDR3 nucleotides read TGCGCCAGCAGCTCCTTAGCGGGAGGGCGAGGAGATACGCAGTATTTT. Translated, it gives CASSSLAGGRGDTQYF.

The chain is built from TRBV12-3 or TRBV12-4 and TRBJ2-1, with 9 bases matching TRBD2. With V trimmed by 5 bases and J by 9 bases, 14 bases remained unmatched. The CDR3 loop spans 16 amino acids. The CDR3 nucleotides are TGTGCCAGCAGTAGGACGTTAGCGGGAGACAAGGGTGAGCAGTTCTTC. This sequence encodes CASSRTLAGDKGEQFF.

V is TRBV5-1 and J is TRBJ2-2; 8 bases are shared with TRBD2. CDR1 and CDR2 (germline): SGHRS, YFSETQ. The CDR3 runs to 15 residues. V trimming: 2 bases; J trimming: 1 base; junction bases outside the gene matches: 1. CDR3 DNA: TGCGCCAGCAGCTTCGCGGGAGGGAACACCGGGGAGCTGTTTTTT. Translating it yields CASSFAGGNTGELFF. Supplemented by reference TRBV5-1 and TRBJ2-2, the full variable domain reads KAGVTQTPRYLIKTRGQQVTLSCSPISGHRSVSWYQQTPGQGLQFLFEYFSETQRNKGNFPGRFSGRQFSNSRSEMNVSTLELGDSALYLCASSFAGGNTGELFFGEGSRLTVL.

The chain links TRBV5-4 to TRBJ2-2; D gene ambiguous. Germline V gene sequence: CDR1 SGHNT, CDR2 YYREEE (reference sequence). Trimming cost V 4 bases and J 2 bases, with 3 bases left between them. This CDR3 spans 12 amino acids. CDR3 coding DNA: TGTGCCAGCAGCGGTAACACCGGGGAGCTGTTTTTT. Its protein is CASSGNTGELFF.

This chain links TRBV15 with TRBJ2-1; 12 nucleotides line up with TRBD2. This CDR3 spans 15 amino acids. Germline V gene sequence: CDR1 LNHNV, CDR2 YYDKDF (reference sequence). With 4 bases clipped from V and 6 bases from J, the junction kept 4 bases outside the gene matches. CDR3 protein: CATSKELAGGNEQFF. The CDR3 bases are TGTGCCACCAGCAAAGAACTAGCGGGAGGCAATGAGCAGTTCTTC.

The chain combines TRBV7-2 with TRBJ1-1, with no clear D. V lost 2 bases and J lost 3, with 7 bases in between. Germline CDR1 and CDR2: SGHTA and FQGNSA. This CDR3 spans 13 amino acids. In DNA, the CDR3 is TGTGCCAGCAGCTTATTACGAGACACTGAAGCTTTCTTT. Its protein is CASSLLRDTEAFF.

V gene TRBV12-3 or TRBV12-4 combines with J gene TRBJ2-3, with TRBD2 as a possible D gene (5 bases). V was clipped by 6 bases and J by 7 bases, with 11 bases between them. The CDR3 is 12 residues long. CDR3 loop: CASSPERNTQYF. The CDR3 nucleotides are TGTGCCAGCAGCCCAGAGCGGAATACGCAGTATTTT.